The present T cell receptor (beta chain) was sequenced within a study of blood T cell repertoires in COVID-19. Study context: The study drew acute and convalescent COVID-19 samples from the United States, Italy and Spain. T cells, B-cell-depleted T cells, or PBMCs provided the cDNA or gDNA that served as material.

Authors' methods: Reference gene primers were amplified, and this amplification served to estimate nucleated cell counts. Using immunoSEQ multiplex PCR, the repertoire was profiled, and TCRdb retains in-frame clones only, with some absent. V and J calls and clone size are copied from that table; D and trimming were computed from the DNA. This table holds 220,000 or so clones, about 81% found once. Germline V gene lookup returns CDR1 KGHSH and CDR2 LQKENI. The CDR3 is 14 residues long. The V segment lost 6 bases and the J segment 3 bases; nucleotides outside the gene matches: 2. Enrolment of Seattle patients took place during active infection, and they were followed longitudinally.

V and J are TRBV18 and TRBJ1-6, with 7 nucleotides matching TRBD1. The sequence was obtained from a woman aged 80 or over with COVID-19, enrolled during active disease. Material for sequencing was peripheral blood. CDR3 loop: CASSRDSYNSPLHF. The CDR3 nucleotides read TGTGCCAGCTCCCGGGACAGCTATAATTCACCCCTCCACTTT.